This is a list of T cell receptor beta chains from one sample in a study of blood T cell repertoires in COVID-19. The protocol was immunoSEQ multiplex PCR, while the TCRdb copy is restricted to in-frame clones and leaves out a portion. The table has around 120,000 clones, roughly 83% seen once; the top ten hold about 2.1%. What was sequenced was peripheral blood. These receptors came from a man aged 25 to 40 with acute or convalescent COVID-19. CDR3s include the opening cysteine and the closing phenylalanine or tryptophan. The D gene is left open where the match is weak. Expanded clones are given a class, and other clones once, few, many or no size at all.

J: TRBJ1-1
size: -
D: -
V: TRBV18
DNA: TGTGCCAGCCAAACCGAGGGGGATAATGAAGCTTTCTTT
CDR3: CASQTEGDNEAFF

J: TRBJ2-2
size: few
D: -
V: TRBV9
DNA: TGTGCCAGCAGCGTAGTGGAGACCACCGGGGAGCTGTTTTTT
CDR3: CASSVVETTGELFF

J: TRBJ1-6
size: few
D: -
V: TRBV30
DNA: TGTGCCTGGAGCTTGGGCAATACACCCCTCCACTTT
CDR3: CAWSLGNTPLHF

J: TRBJ1-5
size: once
D: -
V: TRBV4-1
DNA: TGCGCCAGCAGCCAAGTGGGAGGATACCAGCCCCAGCATTTT
CDR3: CASSQVGGYQPQHF

J: TRBJ1-6
size: -
D: -
V: TRBV25-1
DNA: TGTGCCAGCATGGGCGGGGGGGCCCTCCACTTT
CDR3: CASMGGGALHF

J: TRBJ1-2
size: -
D: -
V: TRBV19
DNA: TGTGCCAGTAGTGGGCGGGAGGACGGCTACACCTTC
CDR3: CASSGREDGYTF

J: TRBJ2-3
size: -
D: TRBD1
V: TRBV24-1
DNA: TGTGCCACCAGTGATCCCGGGACAGGGGGCACAGATACGCAGTATTTT
CDR3: CATSDPGTGGTDTQYF

J: TRBJ2-2
size: -
D: -
V: TRBV29-1
DNA: TGCAGCGTTGATGGCGGGTCCCGGGGCACCGGGGAGCTGTTTTTT
CDR3: CSVDGGSRGTGELFF

J: TRBJ1-5
size: -
D: -
V: TRBV9
DNA: TGTGCCAGCAGCGTAGGCCAGGGCAGCCATCAGCCCCAGCATTTT
CDR3: CASSVGQGSHQPQHF

J: TRBJ2-1
size: many
D: TRBD2
V: TRBV30
DNA: TGTGCCTGGACCGAAGTAGCGGGATTCAATGAGCAGTTCTTC
CDR3: CAWTEVAGFNEQFF

J: TRBJ1-5
size: -
D: TRBD1
V: TRBV7-9
DNA: TGTGCCAGCAGCTCTCAACGGACAGGCGACTTAAATCAGCCCCAGCATTTT
CDR3: CASSSQRTGDLNQPQHF

J: TRBJ1-2
size: few
D: -
V: TRBV19
DNA: TGTGCCAGTAGTATCCGGGATTCCTACTATGGCTACACCTTC
CDR3: CASSIRDSYYGYTF

J: TRBJ1-3
size: -
D: TRBD1
V: TRBV29-1
DNA: TGCAGCGCTTATTCCGGGACAGACTCCTCTGGAAACACCATATATTTT
CDR3: CSAYSGTDSSGNTIYF

J: TRBJ1-1
size: -
D: TRBD1
V: TRBV30
DNA: TGTGCCTGGAGCGAGGGGGCTGGGACTGAAGCTTTCTTT
CDR3: CAWSEGAGTEAFF

J: TRBJ1-4
size: many
D: -
V: TRBV11-2
DNA: TGTGCCAGCAGCTTATCGGGACTTAATGAAAAACTGTTTTTT
CDR3: CASSLSGLNEKLFF

J: TRBJ1-5
size: -
D: -
V: TRBV28
DNA: TGTGCCAGCAGTTTAGACAGATTCAATCAGCCCCAGCATTTT
CDR3: CASSLDRFNQPQHF

J: TRBJ2-3
size: -
D: -
V: TRBV3-1/TRBV3-2
DNA: TGTGCCAGCAGCCAAGGTGCAGCGGATACGCAGTATTTT
CDR3: CASSQGAADTQYF

J: TRBJ2-1
size: -
D: TRBD2
V: TRBV5-1
DNA: TGCGCCAGCAGCTTGGGGCTAGCGGGAGTGTCCTACAATGAGCAGTTCTTC
CDR3: CASSLGLAGVSYNEQFF

J: TRBJ2-2
size: -
D: -
V: TRBV30
DNA: TGTGCCTGGCAGTTCATAAACACCGGGGAGCTGTTTTTT
CDR3: CAWQFINTGELFF

J: TRBJ1-3
size: -
D: -
V: TRBV7-2
DNA: TGTGCCAGCAGCTCTAATAGGGGGAACACCATATATTTT
CDR3: CASSSNRGNTIYF

J: TRBJ2-1
size: -
D: TRBD2
V: TRBV7-2
DNA: TGTGCCAGCAGCTTAGCTAGCGGGGGGGCAGGCTATGAGCAGTTCTTC
CDR3: CASSLASGGAGYEQFF

J: TRBJ1-2
size: -
D: -
V: TRBV30
DNA: TGTGCCTGGAGTGCGGACTCGATGTATGGCTACACCTTC
CDR3: CAWSADSMYGYTF

J: TRBJ2-1
size: -
D: TRBD2
V: TRBV4-1
DNA: TGCGCCAGCAGCCAGGGCACTAGCGGGGGGCTGAGGGGTGAGCAGTTCTTC
CDR3: CASSQGTSGGLRGEQFF

J: TRBJ2-1
size: few
D: TRBD2
V: TRBV19
DNA: TGTGCCAGTAGTATGGGACTAGAGGGTGATGAGCAGTTCTTC
CDR3: CASSMGLEGDEQFF

J: TRBJ2-1
size: -
D: TRBD2
V: TRBV29-1
DNA: TGCAGCGTTGAAGATCTACCCGAACTAGCGGGAGGTTCCAATGAGCAGTTCTTC
CDR3: CSVEDLPELAGGSNEQFF

J: TRBJ2-4
size: -
D: -
V: TRBV3-1/TRBV3-2
DNA: TGTGCCAGCAGCCTTAGGGGAAACATTCAGTACTTC
CDR3: CASSLRGNIQYF

J: TRBJ2-1
size: once
D: -
V: TRBV2
DNA: TGTGCCAGCAGCTTCGCCGAAGCGGGCATATACAATGAGCAGTTCTTC
CDR3: CASSFAEAGIYNEQFF

J: TRBJ2-5
size: -
D: -
V: TRBV19
DNA: TGTGCCAGTAGTATGTCACAGGGCAAGACCCAGTACTTC
CDR3: CASSMSQGKTQYF

J: TRBJ2-7
size: -
D: TRBD1
V: TRBV7-2
DNA: TGTGCCAGCAGCCCAGGGCCCGGACAGGGGGCGAACGAGCAGTACTTC
CDR3: CASSPGPGQGANEQYF

J: TRBJ1-4
size: -
D: -
V: TRBV5-1
DNA: TGCGCCAGCAGCTTGGTTCCGGGGACTAATGAAAAACTGTTTTTT
CDR3: CASSLVPGTNEKLFF

J: TRBJ2-3
size: -
D: TRBD2
V: TRBV29-1
DNA: TGCAGCGTTCCGACTAGCGGGGGAGATACGCAGTATTTT
CDR3: CSVPTSGGDTQYF

J: TRBJ1-2
size: -
D: -
V: TRBV5-6
DNA: TGTGCCAGCAGCCCCGGGACTGCTAGGAACACCTTC
CDR3: CASSPGTARNTF

J: TRBJ1-2
size: -
D: TRBD1
V: TRBV19
DNA: TGTGCCAGTCGACAGGGGAGGAACTATGGCTACACCTTC
CDR3: CASRQGRNYGYTF

J: TRBJ1-5
size: -
D: -
V: TRBV6-5
DNA: TGTGCCAGCAGGACAGCCAGCAATCAGCCCCAGCATTTT
CDR3: CASRTASNQPQHF

J: TRBJ1-1
size: -
D: -
V: TRBV7-2
DNA: TGTGCCAGCAGCCCGGGGGTTTCACGAGTGAACACTGAAGCTTTCTTT
CDR3: CASSPGVSRVNTEAFF

J: TRBJ1-1
size: -
D: -
V: TRBV11-2
DNA: TGTGCCAGCAGCTCCGACAGGAGTGGGTCTGAAGCTTTCTTT
CDR3: CASSSDRSGSEAFF

J: TRBJ1-2
size: -
D: -
V: TRBV19
DNA: TGTGCCAGTAGTATTCGAAGCAGAGAGGGCGGCTACACCTTC
CDR3: CASSIRSREGGYTF

J: TRBJ2-1
size: -
D: TRBD2
V: TRBV30
DNA: TGTGCCTGGAGGATAAAACTAGCGGGAGCAGGGAATGAGCAGTTCTTC
CDR3: CAWRIKLAGAGNEQFF

J: TRBJ1-1
size: once
D: TRBD1
V: TRBV5-1
DNA: TGCGCCAGCAGCGGTTGGGACAGGAACACTGAAGCTTTCTTT
CDR3: CASSGWDRNTEAFF

J: TRBJ2-6
size: -
D: -
V: TRBV7-9
DNA: TGTGCCAGCAGCCCGGGTGGGTCCGGGGCCAACGTCCTGACTTTC
CDR3: CASSPGGSGANVLTF

J: TRBJ2-7
size: -
D: -
V: TRBV5-6
DNA: TGTGCCAGCAGCTTGGGCGGGGCCTCCTACGAGCAGTACTTC
CDR3: CASSLGGASYEQYF

J: TRBJ2-1
size: -
D: -
V: TRBV5-1
DNA: TGCGCCAGCAGCGCCCCGGGGGGCCGAGGACATGAGCAGTTCTTC
CDR3: CASSAPGGRGHEQFF